Listed below are T cell receptor beta chains from one sample, sequenced in a study of tumor-infiltrating lymphocytes in localized non-small cell lung cancer. Sequencing was performed with immunoSEQ multiplex PCR; in TCRdb, only in-frame clones are kept and a portion is missing. The data show 10,000 to 13,000 clones, about 86% seen once. The sequenced sample was uninvolved lung tissue not adjacent to the tumor. All receptors come from a human donor with non-small cell lung cancer. CDR3s include the opening cysteine and the closing phenylalanine or tryptophan. D genes are given only for firm matches. Clone size, where shown, is once, few, many, or a class for clones that have expanded.

j_call clone_size v_call d_call cdr3_aa cdr3_nt
TRBJ1-2 NA TRBV7-2 NA CASSPRGRLNGYTF TGTGCCAGCAGCCCGCGGGGGCGCTTGAATGGCTACACCTTC
TRBJ1-1 NA TRBV29-1 NA CSDLTGNTEAFF TGCAGCGACCTGACAGGGAACACTGAAGCTTTCTTT
TRBJ2-3 NA TRBV30 NA CAWSKGGAIDTQYF TGTGCCTGGAGTAAGGGGGGGGCAATAGATACGCAGTATTTT
TRBJ1-1 NA TRBV13 NA CASSPPGGTEAFF TGTGCCAGCAGCCCTCCTGGTGGCACTGAAGCTTTCTTT
TRBJ2-7 NA TRBV4-3 TRBD1 CASSLHRTGTSYEQYF TGCGCCAGCAGCCTCCATAGGACAGGGACCTCCTACGAGCAGTACTTC
TRBJ1-1 NA TRBV5-1 NA CASSLDLATPGAEAFF TGCGCCAGCAGCTTGGACTTGGCGACTCCAGGCGCTGAAGCTTTCTTT
TRBJ2-4 NA TRBV7-2 NA CASSLDLAKNIQYF TGTGCCAGCAGCTTAGACTTAGCCAAAAACATTCAGTACTTC
TRBJ2-3 NA TRBV5-3 NA CARSTRTLGKADTQYF TGTGCCAGAAGCACACGGACCCTGGGGAAGGCAGATACGCAGTATTTT
TRBJ2-5 NA TRBV18 TRBD2 CASSPGLAGIKETQYF TGTGCCAGCTCACCTGGACTAGCGGGGATCAAAGAGACCCAGTACTTC
TRBJ1-1 once TRBV6-1 NA CASMGEMNTEAFF TGTGCCAGCATGGGCGAGATGAACACTGAAGCTTTCTTT
TRBJ1-2 NA TRBV6-6 NA CASSYSREERYTF TGTGCCAGCAGTTACTCACGGGAGGAACGCTACACCTTC
TRBJ1-6 NA TRBV4-2 NA CASSQDSGNPNSPLHF TGTGCCAGCAGCCAAGATTCGGGGAACCCTAATTCACCCCTCCACTTT
TRBJ1-2 once TRBV6-1 NA CASSDGTSARGYGYTF TGTGCCAGCAGTGACGGGACGTCGGCGCGGGGCTATGGCTACACCTTC
TRBJ1-6 NA TRBV13 TRBD1 CASSSGTESYNSPLHF TGTGCCAGCAGCTCAGGGACAGAGTCCTATAATTCACCCCTCCACTTT
TRBJ2-3 NA TRBV7-2 NA CASSPREKDTQYF TGTGCCAGCAGCCCCCGAGAGAAAGATACGCAGTATTTT
TRBJ2-5 NA TRBV7-2 NA CASRNWKGGLTQETQYF TGTGCCAGCAGAAATTGGAAAGGGGGACTAACTCAAGAGACCCAGTACTTC
TRBJ1-4 NA TRBV30 TRBD1 CAWSTFPGQVANEKLFF TGTGCCTGGAGTACCTTCCCGGGACAGGTTGCTAATGAAAAACTGTTTTTT
TRBJ2-3 NA TRBV18 NA CASSPGRFGTDTQYF TGTGCCAGCTCACCGGGGCGGTTCGGCACAGATACGCAGTATTTT
TRBJ2-1 NA TRBV6-1 TRBD2 CASSEWMAGGQRNEQFF TGTGCCAGCAGTGAGTGGATGGCGGGGGGGCAAAGGAATGAGCAGTTCTTC
TRBJ1-6 NA TRBV6-5 NA CASTRGLDNSPLHF TGTGCCAGCACGCGGGGACTGGACAATTCACCCCTCCACTTT
TRBJ1-3 NA TRBV18 NA CASSLDTSSGNTIYF TGTGCCAGCTCACTCGACACGAGCTCTGGAAACACCATATATTTT
TRBJ2-2 NA TRBV6-1 NA CASSEGPSLSGELFF TGTGCCAGCAGTGAAGGTCCTAGCTTGTCCGGGGAGCTGTTTTTT
TRBJ1-5 few TRBV2 NA CASSGRGDQPQHF TGTGCCAGCAGTGGCCGGGGGGATCAGCCCCAGCATTTT
TRBJ1-2 NA TRBV20-1 NA CSAARDYGYTF TGCAGTGCGGCGAGGGACTATGGCTACACCTTC
TRBJ2-6 NA TRBV6-1 NA CASSGRVVSGANVLTF TGTGCCAGCAGTGGGAGGGTGGTCTCTGGGGCCAACGTCCTGACTTTC
TRBJ2-5 NA TRBV7-9 TRBD2 CASSLVAGGKYQETQYF TGTGCCAGCAGCTTAGTCGCGGGAGGGAAATACCAGGAGACCCAGTACTTC
TRBJ2-2 few TRBV10-2 TRBD2 CASSATSGGELFF TGCGCCAGCAGTGCGACTAGCGGGGGGGAGCTGTTTTTT
TRBJ1-5 NA TRBV19 TRBD1 CASSPLGTGGNQPQHF TGTGCCAGTAGTCCCTTGGGGACAGGGGGAAATCAGCCCCAGCATTTT
TRBJ2-5 NA TRBV7-9 NA CASSLGGGSSVRETQYF TGTGCCAGCAGCTTAGGTGGGGGGTCTAGCGTTCGAGAGACCCAGTACTTC
TRBJ1-3 NA TRBV6-1 NA CASSVFRGRNTIYF TGTGCCAGCAGTGTCTTTCGGGGAAGAAACACCATATATTTT
TRBJ2-3 few TRBV5-1 NA CASSVGTAAADTQYF TGCGCCAGCAGCGTCGGGACGGCCGCCGCAGATACGCAGTATTTT
TRBJ1-1 NA TRBV5-1 TRBD1 CASSETGKGTEAFF TGCGCCAGCAGCGAGACAGGGAAGGGGACTGAAGCTTTCTTT